This paragraph reports one TCR beta chain. Some clones are missing from TCRdb's copy, which holds only in-frame ones; the method was immunoSEQ multiplex PCR. Of roughly 200,000 clones in the sample, roughly four fifths were seen once. These data belong to a study of blood T cell repertoires in COVID-19. Trimming shortened V by 5 bases and J by 4 bases, and 9 bases separated the two germline ends. The CDR3 contains 12 residues. The germline gives CDR1 SGHRS, CDR2 YFSETQ. Specimen: PBMCs or T cells enriched from blood (not recorded which). This clonotype was sampled from a man aged 40-55 years who had recovered from COVID-19. The genes are TRBV5-1 and TRBJ1-2; D remains unclear. The CDR3 sequence is CASRGGLYGYTF. CDR3 DNA sequence: TGCGCCAGCAGGGGAGGGCTCTATGGCTACACCTTC.